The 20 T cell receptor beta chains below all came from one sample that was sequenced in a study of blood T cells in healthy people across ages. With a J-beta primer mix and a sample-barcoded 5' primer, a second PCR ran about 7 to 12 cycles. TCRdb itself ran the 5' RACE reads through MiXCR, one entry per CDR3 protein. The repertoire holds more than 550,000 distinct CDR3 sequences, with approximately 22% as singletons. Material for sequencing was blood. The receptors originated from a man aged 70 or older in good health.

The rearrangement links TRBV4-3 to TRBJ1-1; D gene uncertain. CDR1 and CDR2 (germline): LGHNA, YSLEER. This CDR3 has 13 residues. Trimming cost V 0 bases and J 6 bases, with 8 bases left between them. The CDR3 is CASSQDGLAEAFF. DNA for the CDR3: TGCGCCAGCAGCCAAGATGGGCTTGCTGAAGCTTTCTTT.

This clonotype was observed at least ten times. CDR3 coding DNA: TGCAGCGTTTTCAGACCCTCGAGCGCTGAAGCTTTCTTT. This encodes CSVFRPSSAEAFF. The chain is built from TRBV29-1 and TRBJ1-1, with no clear D. V was clipped by 5 bases and J by 6 bases, with 16 bases between them. The germline V gene has CDR1 SQVTM and CDR2 ANQGSEA. The CDR3 sequence is 13 residues long.

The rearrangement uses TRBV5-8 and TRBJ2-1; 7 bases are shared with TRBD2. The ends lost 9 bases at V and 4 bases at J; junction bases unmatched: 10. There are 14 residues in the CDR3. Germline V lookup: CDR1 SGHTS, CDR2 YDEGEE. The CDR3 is CATKTSAPYNEQFF. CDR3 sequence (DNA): TGTGCCACCAAAACTAGCGCTCCATACAATGAGCAGTTCTTC.

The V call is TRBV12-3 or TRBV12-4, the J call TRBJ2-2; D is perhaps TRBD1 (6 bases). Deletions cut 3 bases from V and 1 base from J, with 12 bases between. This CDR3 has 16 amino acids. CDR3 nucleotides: TGTGCCAGCAGTTTTTGGGACAAGAGGAACACCGGGGAGCTGTTTTTT. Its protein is CASSFWDKRNTGELFF.

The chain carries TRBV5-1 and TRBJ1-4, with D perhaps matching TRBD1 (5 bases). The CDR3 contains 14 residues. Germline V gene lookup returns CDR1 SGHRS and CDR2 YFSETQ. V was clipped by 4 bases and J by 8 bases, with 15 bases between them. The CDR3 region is CASSPDTQREKLFF. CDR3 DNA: TGCGCCAGCAGCCCGGACACCCAAAGGGAAAAACTGTTTTTT.

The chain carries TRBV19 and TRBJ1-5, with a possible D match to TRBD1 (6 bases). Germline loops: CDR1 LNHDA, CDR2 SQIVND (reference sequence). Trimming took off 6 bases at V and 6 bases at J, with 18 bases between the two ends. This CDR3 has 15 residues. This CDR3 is CASRVGRGAGQPQHF. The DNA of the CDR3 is TGTGCCAGTAGGGTTGGACGGGGGGCTGGTCAGCCCCAGCATTTT.

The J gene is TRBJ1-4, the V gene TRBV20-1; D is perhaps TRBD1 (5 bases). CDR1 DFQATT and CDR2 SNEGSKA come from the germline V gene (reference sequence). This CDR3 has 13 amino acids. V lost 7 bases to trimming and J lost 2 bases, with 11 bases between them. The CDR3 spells CSGGSGTNEKLFF. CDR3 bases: TGCAGTGGGGGGTCGGGGACTAATGAAAAACTGTTTTTT.

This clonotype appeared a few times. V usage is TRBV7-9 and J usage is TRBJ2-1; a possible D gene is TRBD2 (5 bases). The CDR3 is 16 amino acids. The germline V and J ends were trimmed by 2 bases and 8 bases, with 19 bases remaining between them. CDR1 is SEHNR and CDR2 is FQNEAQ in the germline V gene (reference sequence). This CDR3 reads CASSLFPGWGVDEQFF. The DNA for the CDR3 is TGTGCCAGCAGCTTATTCCCGGGATGGGGTGTGGATGAGCAGTTCTTC.

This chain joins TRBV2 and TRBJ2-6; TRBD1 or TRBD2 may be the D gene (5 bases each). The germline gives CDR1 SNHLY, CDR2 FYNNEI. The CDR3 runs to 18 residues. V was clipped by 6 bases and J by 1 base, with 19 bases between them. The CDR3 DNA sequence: TGTGCCAGCAGCCGGAGGCAGGGTCTCGCATCTGGGGCCAACGTCCTGACTTTC. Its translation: CASSRRQGLASGANVLTF.

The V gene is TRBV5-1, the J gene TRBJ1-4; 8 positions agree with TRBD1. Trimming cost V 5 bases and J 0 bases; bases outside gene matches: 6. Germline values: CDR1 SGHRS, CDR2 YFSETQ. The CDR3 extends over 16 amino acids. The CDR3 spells CASRPGQGTTNEKLFF. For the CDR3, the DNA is TGCGCCAGCAGGCCCGGACAGGGTACAACTAATGAAAAACTGTTTTTT.

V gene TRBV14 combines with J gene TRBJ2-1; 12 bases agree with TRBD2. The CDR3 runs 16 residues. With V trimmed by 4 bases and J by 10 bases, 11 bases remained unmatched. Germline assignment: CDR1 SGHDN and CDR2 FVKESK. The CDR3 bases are TGTGCCAGCAGCCCCCCTCTAGCGGGAGGGCCGAGGGAGCAGTTCTTC. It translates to CASSPPLAGGPREQFF.

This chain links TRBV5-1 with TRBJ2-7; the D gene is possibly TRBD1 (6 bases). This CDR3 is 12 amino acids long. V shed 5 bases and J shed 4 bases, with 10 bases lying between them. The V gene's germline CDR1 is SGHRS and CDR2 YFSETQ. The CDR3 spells CASRLGQYEQYF. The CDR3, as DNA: TGCGCCAGCAGGCTGGGACAATACGAGCAGTACTTC.

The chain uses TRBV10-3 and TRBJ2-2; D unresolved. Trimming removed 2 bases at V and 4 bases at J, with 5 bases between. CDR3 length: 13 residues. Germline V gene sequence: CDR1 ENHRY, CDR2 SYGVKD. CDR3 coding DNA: TGTGCCATCAGTGAGACAGTCACCGGGGAGCTGTTTTTT. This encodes CAISETVTGELFF.

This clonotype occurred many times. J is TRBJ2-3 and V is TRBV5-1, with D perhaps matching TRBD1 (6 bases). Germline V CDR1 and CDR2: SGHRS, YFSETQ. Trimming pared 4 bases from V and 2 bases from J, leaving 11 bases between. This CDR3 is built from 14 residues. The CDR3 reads CASSRDNPTDTQYF. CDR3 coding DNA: TGCGCCAGCAGCCGGGACAACCCCACAGATACGCAGTATTTT.

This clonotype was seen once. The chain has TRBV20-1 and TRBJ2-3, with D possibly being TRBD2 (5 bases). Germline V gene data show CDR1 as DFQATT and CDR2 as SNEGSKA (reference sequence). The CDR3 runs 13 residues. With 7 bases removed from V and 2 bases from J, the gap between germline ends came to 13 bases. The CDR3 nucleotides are TGCAGTGTGGCAGACTACAACACAGATACGCAGTATTTT. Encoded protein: CSVADYNTDTQYF.

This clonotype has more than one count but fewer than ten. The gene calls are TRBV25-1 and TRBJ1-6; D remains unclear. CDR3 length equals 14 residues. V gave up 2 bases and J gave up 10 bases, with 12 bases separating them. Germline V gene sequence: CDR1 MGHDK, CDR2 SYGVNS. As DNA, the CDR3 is TGTGCCAGCAGTGAAAGTAGCATCAGGTCACCCCTCCACTTT. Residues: CASSESSIRSPLHF.

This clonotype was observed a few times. The CDR3 sequence: CASSSPETAEAFF. The CDR3 nucleotides are TGTGCCAGCAGCTCCCCCGAGACGGCTGAAGCTTTCTTT. The chain recombines TRBV7-9 with TRBJ1-1; D is ambiguous. Looked up from germline, CDR1 is SEHNR and CDR2 is FQNEAQ (reference sequence). The CDR3 totals 13 residues. With 4 bases removed from V and 6 bases from J, the gap between germline ends came to 12 bases.

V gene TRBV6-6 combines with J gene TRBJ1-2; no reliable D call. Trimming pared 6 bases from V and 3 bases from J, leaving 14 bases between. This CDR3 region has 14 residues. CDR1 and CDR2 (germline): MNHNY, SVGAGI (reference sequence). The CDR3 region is CASSGSSLHYGYTF. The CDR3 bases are TGTGCCAGCAGCGGCAGCTCCCTTCACTATGGCTACACCTTC.

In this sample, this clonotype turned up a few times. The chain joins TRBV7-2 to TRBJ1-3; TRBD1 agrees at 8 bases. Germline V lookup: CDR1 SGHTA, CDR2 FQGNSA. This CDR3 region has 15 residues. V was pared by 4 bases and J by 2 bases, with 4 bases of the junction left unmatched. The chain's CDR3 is CASSSATGAGNTIYF. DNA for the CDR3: TGTGCCAGCAGCTCCGCGACAGGGGCTGGAAACACCATATATTTT.

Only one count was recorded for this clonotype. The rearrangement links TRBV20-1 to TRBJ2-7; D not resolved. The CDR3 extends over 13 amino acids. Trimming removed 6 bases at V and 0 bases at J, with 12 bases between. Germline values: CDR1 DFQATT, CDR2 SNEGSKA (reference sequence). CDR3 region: CSAINSGSYEQYF. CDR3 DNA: TGCAGTGCCATAAACTCGGGCTCCTACGAGCAGTACTTC.